The rows below give T cell receptor beta chains drawn from one sample of a study of T cell clusters in autoimmune cytopenias. TCRdb reanalyzed the multiplex PCR reads and collapses them to one entry per CDR3 protein, without DNA. Listed are more than 2,500 distinct CDR3 sequences; about 28% falls within the top ten. The sequencing input was peripheral blood. The receptors here all came from a human donor with an autoimmune cytopenia or autoimmune hepatitis (not recorded which). The CDR3 runs from the conserved cysteine through the conserved F or W. Each record gives: clone size, V gene, J gene, CDR3 protein. The size of a clone is reported for some rows only, either as once, few or many, or as a class for expanded clones.

-	TRBV28	TRBJ1-4	CASSVQGAGEKLFF
medium-sized	TRBV30	TRBJ2-7	CAWKINSYEQYF
medium-sized	TRBV30	TRBJ2-1	CAWSVQAGLYNEQFF
medium-sized	TRBV19	TRBJ1-5	CASSIDRQGGYQPQHF
-	TRBV11-2	TRBJ2-7	CASSPSGPYYEQYF
medium-sized	TRBV27	TRBJ2-4	CASSPGGGNIQYF
medium-sized	TRBV11-1	TRBJ2-1	CASSSGELAGSPYNEQFF
medium-sized	TRBV6-1	TRBJ1-6	CASSGGTANNSPLHF
medium-sized	TRBV18	TRBJ2-5	CASSPGGKKGETQYF
medium-sized	TRBV6-2/TRBV6-3	TRBJ2-2	CTTVGGTGELFF
-	TRBV7-2	TRBJ1-5	CASSPKQGGQPQHF
medium-sized	TRBV5-4	TRBJ2-7	CASGTGGGYEQYF
medium-sized	TRBV6-1	TRBJ2-1	CASNRNIYNEQFF
medium-sized	TRBV5-6	TRBJ1-2	CASSLREAYGYTF
medium-sized	TRBV6-1	TRBJ2-6	CASSEARLIVSGANVLTF
-	TRBV4-3	TRBJ1-4	CASSQVFTGGPNEKLFF
medium-sized	TRBV24-1	TRBJ2-5	CATLEGWETQYF
medium-sized	TRBV20-1	TRBJ2-1	CSAYDSYAEQFF
-	TRBV14	TRBJ2-1	CASSQVFRGLAGQPPYNEQFF
-	TRBV6-5	TRBJ2-7	CATRVSDYFSYEQYF
-	TRBV11-2	TRBJ2-1	CASSLGGSSYNEQFF
medium-sized	TRBV6-6	TRBJ1-1	CASSYAGAAFF
medium-sized	TRBV5-1	TRBJ2-1	CASSLDPTSSYNEQFF
medium-sized	TRBV18	TRBJ1-6	CASSLDRGRSPLHF
medium-sized	TRBV10-3	TRBJ1-5	CAISGINQPQHF
medium-sized	TRBV27	TRBJ1-2	CASSLAPELNYGYTF
medium-sized	TRBV6-5	TRBJ1-4	CASNRAGTGEKLFF
-	TRBV27	TRBJ2-1	CASSSSVRTYNEQFF
medium-sized	TRBV30	TRBJ1-1	CAWSQGLNTEAFF
-	TRBV24-1	TRBJ2-2	CATSDWGRGWTGELFF
medium-sized	TRBV12-3/TRBV12-4	TRBJ2-1	CASRLGLADYNEQFF
medium-sized	TRBV13	TRBJ2-7	CASSLIGDYEQYF
-	TRBV24-1	TRBJ2-7	CATSTGIWAGDTYEQYF
-	TRBV28	TRBJ2-7	CASSLTSGWSYEQYF
-	TRBV7-9	TRBJ1-5	CASSHSGNQPQHF
large	TRBV27	TRBJ2-2	CATSLGGSPGELFF
-	TRBV7-3	TRBJ2-1	CASSPRTSGRLRYNEQFF
medium-sized	TRBV27	TRBJ1-5	CASSNEASHQPQHF
-	TRBV28	TRBJ2-6	CASSQRGTGSGANVLTF
-	TRBV6-4	TRBJ1-1	CATSDRPNTEAFF
medium-sized	TRBV28	TRBJ2-2	CASRPTDENTGELFF
medium-sized	TRBV11-2	TRBJ2-6	CASSLAPPTGWSGANVLTF
medium-sized	TRBV10-3	TRBJ1-5	CAISGSSESNQPQHF
-	TRBV27	TRBJ1-2	CASSLGGTYYGYTF
-	TRBV7-9	TRBJ2-7	CASSLDRGAGWGLGYEQYF